This TCR beta chain was captured by sequencing in a study of blood T cell repertoires in COVID-19. Looked up from germline, CDR1 is LNHDA and CDR2 is SQIVND (reference sequence). The V end was cut by 7 bases, the J end by 2 bases, with 18 bases between. This CDR3 comprises 16 residues. Only in-frame clones appear in the TCRdb table, and some are missing; sequencing was by immunoSEQ multiplex PCR. The sample has around 37,000 clones, nearly 90% seen once. This rearrangement joins TRBV19 to TRBJ1-5; D is undetermined. The receptor comes from a human donor in a cohort sampled during active COVID-19. Sequencing was carried out using peripheral blood. CDR3 sequence: CASTNGLIGGNQPQHF. CDR3 DNA: TGTGCCAGTACCAACGGACTGATCGGGGGCAATCAGCCCCAGCATTTT.